This record looks at one TCR beta chain sequence and its context. The CDR3 is 14 amino acids. Germline V CDR1 and CDR2: MNHEY, SMNVEV (reference sequence). This entry comes from a study of shared clonotypes between healthy human individuals. About the research overall: Two female and three male donors aged 18 to 49 were enrolled.

Sequencing used immunoSEQ multiplex PCR; TCRdb keeps in-frame clones, though not all of them. In the table there are hundreds of thousands of clones, roughly four fifths of which are singletons. The chain uses TRBV27 and TRBJ2-5; D could derive from TRBD1 or TRBD2 (5 bases each). The DNA end is a closer match to TRBJ2-7, so the J assignment may be wrong. This receptor was obtained from a woman in her thirties or forties in good health. Some clones in this sample may be carry-over from other donors' samples. Sequencing was carried out using PBMCs. In DNA, the CDR3 is TGTGCCAGCAGGGGGCCGGGATTAACCTACGAGCAGTACTTC. Translation gives CASRGPGLTYEQYF.